These T cell receptor beta chains were read from a single sample in a study of blood T cell repertoires in COVID-19. Data came from immunoSEQ multiplex PCR; TCRdb stores just in-frame clones and leaves some out. Of approximately 94,000 clones in the sample, 88% were seen once. The sequenced material came from peripheral blood. These receptors originate from a woman aged 70-85 years with acute or convalescent COVID-19. Each CDR3 is given with its conserved first and last residue. The D gene is left open where the match is weak. Some rows have no size entry. The others give once, few or many, or a class for an expanded clone.

J	size	V	length	D	DNA	CDR3
TRBJ1-1	-	TRBV11-2	14	-	TGTGCCAGCAGCTTATCTTGGAGCCACACTGAAGCTTTCTTT	CASSLSWSHTEAFF
TRBJ1-3	few	TRBV28	14	TRBD1	TGTGCCAGCAGACAACAGGGGGCTGGAAACACCATATATTTT	CASRQQGAGNTIYF
TRBJ1-5	-	TRBV20-1	11	-	TGCAGTGCTAGCGACGGGAAGCCCCAGCATTTT	CSASDGKPQHF
TRBJ1-2	-	TRBV27	15	TRBD1	TGTGCCAGCAGTCCAGGGGACAGGGGGGTCCATGGCTACACCTTC	CASSPGDRGVHGYTF
TRBJ2-7	-	TRBV5-1	15	TRBD1	TGCGCCAGCAGCTTGGACAGGGGAGCTCCCTACGAGCAGTACTTC	CASSLDRGAPYEQYF
TRBJ2-4	-	TRBV18	14	-	TGTGCCAGCTCGGCGCTCACACAGGAAAACATTCAGTACTTC	CASSALTQENIQYF
TRBJ2-1	-	TRBV28	15	TRBD1	TGTGCCAGCAGCCTTGCCGGGACAGGTAACAATGAGCAGTTCTTC	CASSLAGTGNNEQFF
TRBJ2-3	-	TRBV3-1/TRBV3-2	16	TRBD2	TGTGCCAGCAGCCGGCGGGGGGAAACCTACACAGATACGCAGTATTTT	CASSRRGETYTDTQYF
TRBJ1-6	few	TRBV27	15	-	TGTGCCAGCAGTGTCGGGACAATCTATAATTCACCCCTCCACTTT	CASSVGTIYNSPLHF
TRBJ1-1	-	TRBV10-1	14	-	TGCGCCAGCAGTGAGTACAAGCGGAACACTGAAGCTTTCTTT	CASSEYKRNTEAFF
TRBJ1-6	-	TRBV7-9	15	TRBD1	TGTGCCAGCAGCCGAGACAGGGTGGGAAATTTACCCCTCCACTTT	CASSRDRVGNLPLHF
TRBJ2-1	-	TRBV27	14	TRBD2	TGTGCCAGCAGGCTAGCGGGAGGAAACAATGAGCAGTTCTTC	CASRLAGGNNEQFF
TRBJ2-5	-	TRBV15	19	-	TGTGCCACCAGCAGCAACCCCCTTGGGCCCCGGCGGGTCGGAGAGACCCAGTACTTC	CATSSNPLGPRRVGETQYF
TRBJ1-3	-	TRBV5-1	16	TRBD1	TGCGCCAGCAGCGGGGGACAGGGACAAACCGGAAACACCATATATTTT	CASSGGQGQTGNTIYF
TRBJ2-7	-	TRBV5-1	16	-	TGCGCCAGCAGCTTGGCCCCCGGGGTTGGGAAGTACGAGCAGTACTTC	CASSLAPGVGKYEQYF
TRBJ1-5	-	TRBV28	13	-	TGTGCCAGCAACTCGGTAAGAATTCAGCCCCAGCATTTT	CASNSVRIQPQHF
TRBJ2-5	-	TRBV11-2	14	-	TGTGCCAGCAGCCCTCAAACGGTCGGAGAGACCCAGTACTTC	CASSPQTVGETQYF
TRBJ2-7	-	TRBV5-1	16	TRBD2	TGCGCCAGCAGCTCGGGGACTAGCGGGAGATCCTACGAGCAGTACTTC	CASSSGTSGRSYEQYF
TRBJ1-2	-	TRBV30	13	-	TGTGCCTGGAGGACCGACAGGTCTTATGGCTACACCTTC	CAWRTDRSYGYTF
TRBJ1-3	few	TRBV9	18	-	TGTGCCAGCAGCCCCGTACAAGGGGATATTTTTTCTGGAAACACCATATATTTT	CASSPVQGDIFSGNTIYF
TRBJ2-7	-	TRBV5-1	16	TRBD1	TGCGCCAGCAGCTTTGGTTTGACAGGGTTGATACACGAGCAGTACTTC	CASSFGLTGLIHEQYF
TRBJ2-3	-	TRBV29-1	12	TRBD1	TGCAGCGTGACAGGGGGCAAAGATACGCAGTATTTT	CSVTGGKDTQYF
TRBJ2-2	-	TRBV10-1	16	-	TGCGCCAGCAGTGTGGGTACGGGGAAGAACACCGGGGAGCTGTTTTTT	CASSVGTGKNTGELFF
TRBJ1-3	-	TRBV11-2	15	TRBD1	TGTGCCAGCAGCCCAGCCGACAGGGCTGGAAACACCATATATTTT	CASSPADRAGNTIYF
TRBJ2-1	once	TRBV3-1/TRBV3-2	20	-	TGTGCCAGCAGCCAAGATCTCTCAGGGGCCCGACCAACCCGTTACAATGAGCAGTTCTTC	CASSQDLSGARPTRYNEQFF
TRBJ1-4	-	TRBV10-3	13	-	TGTGCCACCACAAGTGCAACTAATGAAAAACTGTTTTTT	CATTSATNEKLFF
TRBJ1-1	-	TRBV28	14	TRBD1	TGTGCCAGCAGTCTAACCCTCAGGGGGACTGAAGCTTTCTTT	CASSLTLRGTEAFF
TRBJ1-2	-	TRBV30	17	TRBD1	TGTGCCTGGAGTGGTGGGACAGGTTTACAAAGCCGCTATGGCTACACCTTC	CAWSGGTGLQSRYGYTF
TRBJ1-2	-	TRBV6-6	15	-	TGTGCCAGCAGTATAAACCCGGGACAAACTCATGGCTACACCTTC	CASSINPGQTHGYTF
TRBJ1-4	once	TRBV7-9	17	-	TGTGCCAGCAGCTTAAGTCAGGGAAGTGCAACTAATGAAAAACTGTTTTTT	CASSLSQGSATNEKLFF
TRBJ2-2	once	TRBV10-3	19	TRBD2	TGTGCCATCAGTGATTATCTAGCGGGGGGGCCGGCGTCCACCGGGGAGCTGTTTTTT	CAISDYLAGGPASTGELFF
TRBJ2-5	-	TRBV19	15	-	TGTGCCAGTAGTATAAGCGGGACAAAAAAAGAGACCCAGTACTTC	CASSISGTKKETQYF
TRBJ2-1	-	TRBV5-1	17	TRBD2	TGCGCCAGCAGCTGGACAATTCTAGCGGGGGGGCAAAATGAGCAGTTCTTC	CASSWTILAGGQNEQFF
TRBJ1-4	-	TRBV2	13	-	TGTGCCAGCACCTACCGAGGGACTTTTGAACTGTTTTTT	CASTYRGTFELFF
TRBJ2-3	-	TRBV18	17	TRBD1	TGTGCCAGCACACCCTATGTGAAGGGGGCAAGCACAGATACGCAGTATTTT	CASTPYVKGASTDTQYF
TRBJ2-7	once	TRBV5-8	13	-	TGTGCCAGCAGCTTAAATCTAGGCTACGAGCAGTACTTC	CASSLNLGYEQYF
TRBJ1-6	-	TRBV10-3	13	-	TGTGCCATCAACGACAGAAATAATTCACCCCTCCACTTT	CAINDRNNSPLHF
TRBJ2-3	-	TRBV19	14	TRBD2	TGTGCCTCCGGGCCCAGCGGGAGAAGAGATACGCAGTATTTT	CASGPSGRRDTQYF
TRBJ2-5	-	TRBV3-1/TRBV3-2	16	TRBD2	TGTGCCAGCAGCTTCCGGACTAGCGGGAGCACAGAGACCCAGTACTTC	CASSFRTSGSTETQYF
TRBJ2-2	-	TRBV4-1	17	TRBD1	TGCGCCAGCAGCCCGAACAGGGGGCCGGCGAACACCGGGGAGCTGTTTTTT	CASSPNRGPANTGELFF
TRBJ1-1	-	TRBV3-1/TRBV3-2	13	-	TGTGCCAGCAGCACCGACAGTTACACTGAAGCTTTCTTT	CASSTDSYTEAFF
TRBJ1-5	-	TRBV5-4	12	-	TGTGCCAGCAGCTCCTATAATCAGCCCCAGCATTTT	CASSSYNQPQHF
TRBJ2-2	-	TRBV11-2	15	TRBD1	TGTGCCAGCAGCCCGACAGGGACGAACACCGGGGAGCTGTTTTTT	CASSPTGTNTGELFF
TRBJ1-1	once	TRBV7-9	15	TRBD1	TGTGCCAGCAGCTTAGTCCGGACAGGAGGGGCTGAAGCTTTCTTT	CASSLVRTGGAEAFF
TRBJ2-5	-	TRBV5-1	15	TRBD2	TGCGCCAGCAGTGGCCAGCGGGGGGGCCGAGAGACCCAGTACTTC	CASSGQRGGRETQYF
TRBJ2-7	-	TRBV15	15	TRBD1	TGTGCCACCAGAAACCCGGGACAGGGGGCTAATGAGCAGTACTTC	CATRNPGQGANEQYF
TRBJ1-5	-	TRBV2	15	-	TGTGCCAGCAGCCCGGACAGATTCAGCAATCAGCCCCAGCATTTT	CASSPDRFSNQPQHF
TRBJ2-7	-	TRBV7-9	15	TRBD2	TGTGCCAGCAGCTTAGAACTAGCGGGAGCCTACGAGCAGTACTTC	CASSLELAGAYEQYF
TRBJ2-7	-	TRBV7-9	18	TRBD2	TGTGCCAGCAGCTTAGAGGGACCCCTCCCTAGCGGGGCTTACGAGCAGTACTTC	CASSLEGPLPSGAYEQYF
TRBJ2-5	-	TRBV5-1	15	-	TGCGCCAGCAGCTTGGTAGGTGACAGACGAGAGACCCAGTACTTC	CASSLVGDRRETQYF
TRBJ2-6	-	TRBV6-6	16	TRBD2	TGTGCCAGCAGGTGGACTAGCAAGTCTGGGGCCAACGTCCTGACTTTC	CASRWTSKSGANVLTF